A selection of T cell receptor beta chains follows, all from one sample in a study of cytomegalovirus exposure and HLA in healthy donors. Some clones are missing from TCRdb's copy, which holds only in-frame ones; the method was immunoSEQ multiplex PCR. The profile shows some 110,000 clones, over 70% of them singletons. Sequencing was performed on PBMCs. These receptors originate from a woman between 18 and 30 years old in good health and CMV-seronegative. Both conserved end residues are part of each CDR3. The order of the fields is CDR3 length, J gene, D gene, V gene, clone size, CDR3 protein, CDR3 DNA. The D gene is left open where the match is weak. For some rows the clone size is stated as once, few or many, or as a class when expanded; others skip it.

len: 14; j_gene: TRBJ2-5; d_gene: TRBD2; v_gene: TRBV5-4; abundance: -; CDR3aa: CASSLAGGLETQYF; CDR3nt: TGTGCCAGCAGTTTGGCGGGGGGGCTAGAGACCCAGTACTTC
len: 16; j_gene: TRBJ2-7; d_gene: TRBD2; v_gene: TRBV5-8; abundance: -; CDR3aa: CASTLIAGGLGYEQYF; CDR3nt: TGTGCCAGCACTCTTATAGCGGGGGGCCTAGGGTACGAGCAGTACTTC
len: 13; j_gene: TRBJ2-2; d_gene: -; v_gene: TRBV30; abundance: -; CDR3aa: CAWSAANTGELFF; CDR3nt: TGTGCCTGGAGTGCAGCGAACACCGGGGAGCTGTTTTTT
len: 14; j_gene: TRBJ2-1; d_gene: TRBD1; v_gene: TRBV15; abundance: -; CDR3aa: CATSRDRAYNEQFF; CDR3nt: TGTGCCACCAGCAGGGACAGGGCCTACAATGAGCAGTTCTTC
len: 14; j_gene: TRBJ1-2; d_gene: -; v_gene: TRBV5-1; abundance: -; CDR3aa: CASSPQGNVDGYTF; CDR3nt: TGCGCCAGCAGCCCCCAGGGAAATGTCGATGGCTACACCTTC
len: 17; j_gene: TRBJ2-2; d_gene: TRBD2; v_gene: TRBV10-3; abundance: -; CDR3aa: CAISVPGLAGSTGELFF; CDR3nt: TGTGCCATCAGTGTGCCGGGACTAGCGGGGAGCACCGGGGAGCTGTTTTTT
len: 14; j_gene: TRBJ2-1; d_gene: -; v_gene: TRBV5-1; abundance: -; CDR3aa: CASSLDAVQGEQFF; CDR3nt: TGCGCCAGCAGCTTGGATGCGGTCCAGGGTGAGCAGTTCTTC
len: 17; j_gene: TRBJ1-2; d_gene: -; v_gene: TRBV4-1; abundance: few; CDR3aa: CASSQDPNWGRGDGYTF; CDR3nt: TGCGCCAGCAGCCAAGACCCGAATTGGGGTCGGGGGGATGGCTACACCTTC
len: 14; j_gene: TRBJ1-2; d_gene: -; v_gene: TRBV6-6; abundance: -; CDR3aa: CASSYPTNLQNYTF; CDR3nt: TGTGCCAGCAGTTACCCGACCAATTTACAGAACTACACCTTC
len: 12; j_gene: TRBJ2-7; d_gene: -; v_gene: TRBV5-1; abundance: -; CDR3aa: CASSNTFYEQYF; CDR3nt: TGCGCCAGCAGTAACACCTTCTACGAGCAGTACTTC
len: 14; j_gene: TRBJ1-2; d_gene: -; v_gene: TRBV5-1; abundance: once; CDR3aa: CASSWEGDNYGYTF; CDR3nt: TGCGCCAGCAGCTGGGAGGGGGATAACTATGGCTACACCTTC
len: 14; j_gene: TRBJ1-2; d_gene: -; v_gene: TRBV15; abundance: medium-sized; CDR3aa: CATSREVGSYGYTF; CDR3nt: TGTGCCACCAGCAGGGAGGTTGGGAGCTATGGCTACACCTTC
len: 13; j_gene: TRBJ1-1; d_gene: -; v_gene: TRBV7-7; abundance: few; CDR3aa: CASSLIKNTEAFF; CDR3nt: TGTGCTAGCAGCTTAATTAAGAACACTGAAGCTTTCTTT
len: 16; j_gene: TRBJ2-7; d_gene: TRBD1; v_gene: TRBV4-1; abundance: -; CDR3aa: CASSHPLDRGGHEQYF; CDR3nt: TGCGCCAGCAGCCATCCCCTGGACAGGGGAGGCCACGAGCAGTACTTC
len: 14; j_gene: TRBJ2-3; d_gene: -; v_gene: TRBV7-9; abundance: -; CDR3aa: CASSLVGATDTQYF; CDR3nt: TGTGCCAGCAGCTTAGTAGGGGCGACAGATACGCAGTATTTT
len: 15; j_gene: TRBJ2-1; d_gene: TRBD2; v_gene: TRBV6-5; abundance: -; CDR3aa: CASSETSGGLNEQFF; CDR3nt: TGTGCCAGCAGCGAGACTAGCGGGGGGTTGAATGAGCAGTTCTTC
len: 18; j_gene: TRBJ2-1; d_gene: TRBD1; v_gene: TRBV7-8; abundance: -; CDR3aa: CASSLPRRLDRGWSEQFF; CDR3nt: TGTGCCAGCAGCTTACCCCGAAGGTTAGACAGGGGGTGGAGTGAGCAGTTCTTC
len: 15; j_gene: TRBJ2-5; d_gene: -; v_gene: TRBV19; abundance: -; CDR3aa: CASSIDADSQETQYF; CDR3nt: TGTGCCAGTAGTATAGATGCGGACTCCCAAGAGACCCAGTACTTC
len: 15; j_gene: TRBJ2-3; d_gene: -; v_gene: TRBV5-6; abundance: -; CDR3aa: CASSFGVQGADTQYF; CDR3nt: TGTGCCAGCAGCTTTGGCGTCCAGGGTGCAGATACGCAGTATTTT
len: 16; j_gene: TRBJ1-5; d_gene: -; v_gene: TRBV2; abundance: -; CDR3aa: CASSRSPGNLNQPQHF; CDR3nt: TGTGCCAGCAGCCGGTCCCCAGGGAACTTAAATCAGCCCCAGCATTTT
len: 16; j_gene: TRBJ2-7; d_gene: -; v_gene: TRBV27; abundance: -; CDR3aa: CASSPDGASGSYEQYF; CDR3nt: TGTGCCAGCAGTCCCGATGGGGCTTCGGGCTCCTACGAGCAGTACTTC